The rows below give T cell receptor beta chains drawn from one sample of a study of blood T cells in healthy people across ages. TCRdb re-called the 5' RACE reads through MiXCR, storing one row per CDR3 protein. The sample lists about 780,000 distinct CDR3 sequences, about 62% occurring once. Sequenced input: blood. The receptors here all came from a man aged 25 to 45 in good health. Both conserved end residues are part of each CDR3. A D gene is named only where the DNA matches it firmly. Not all rows give a size; the values are once, few, many and, for expanded clones, a class.

size | D | J | V | DNA | CDR3
. | . | TRBJ2-1 | TRBV27 | TGTGCCAGCAGTTTATTTGGGGGGGGCAACAATGAGCAGTTCTTC | CASSLFGGGNNEQFF
. | . | TRBJ2-5 | TRBV7-2 | TGTGCCAGCAGCTTAGGGGGTGGGGGACGAGAGACCCAGTACTTC | CASSLGGGGRETQYF
. | TRBD1 | TRBJ2-7 | TRBV30 | TGTGCCTGGAGTGTGTCACAGGGGTTCTACGAGCAGTACTTC | CAWSVSQGFYEQYF
. | . | TRBJ2-7 | TRBV7-2 | TGTGCCAGCAGCGTAAGCTTCTCCTACGAGCAGTACTTC | CASSVSFSYEQYF
. | TRBD1 | TRBJ2-7 | TRBV29-1 | TGCAGCGTTGTAGCCGGGACAGGAAAAGGTTCCTACGAGCAGTACTTC | CSVVAGTGKGSYEQYF
. | . | TRBJ2-4 | TRBV2 | TGTGCCAGCTTGATGTCGGGAGCCAAGTACTTC | CASLMSGAKYF
. | . | TRBJ2-7 | TRBV20-1 | TGCAGTGCTAGGGGGCAGGCTGGGTACGAGCAGTACTTC | CSARGQAGYEQYF
. | TRBD1 | TRBJ1-4 | TRBV7-9 | TGTGCCAGCAGCTCCTACAGGGGGACTAATGAAAAACTGTTTTTT | CASSSYRGTNEKLFF
once | TRBD2 | TRBJ2-1 | TRBV7-2 | TGTGCCAGCAGCCAGACTTATAGCGGGGGAGAGCAGTTCTTC | CASSQTYSGGEQFF
. | . | TRBJ2-1 | TRBV29-1 | TGCAGCGCCTTAGCGCAGAGGGCCTACAATGAGCAGTTCTTC | CSALAQRAYNEQFF
once | TRBD1 | TRBJ1-4 | TRBV25-1 | TGTGCCAGCAGTCCCTCTCGACAGGGACAAAATGAAAAACTGTTTTTT | CASSPSRQGQNEKLFF
once | TRBD2 | TRBJ2-3 | TRBV4-2 | TGTGCCAGCAGCCAAAGGGGACGGGAGGGAGATACGCAGTATTTT | CASSQRGREGDTQYF
few | TRBD1 | TRBJ2-1 | TRBV29-1 | TGCAGCGCCTCTGGGACAGGGGACAATGAGCAGTTCTTC | CSASGTGDNEQFF
. | . | TRBJ2-7 | TRBV20-1 | TGCAGTGCTAGAGATGGGTCGGGAGTGGCCTACGAGCAGTACTTC | CSARDGSGVAYEQYF
. | TRBD2 | TRBJ2-1 | TRBV29-1 | TGCAGCGTTCCCGATGGGGGGGACGGCGAGCAGTTCTTC | CSVPDGGDGEQFF
. | . | TRBJ2-1 | TRBV27 | TGTGCCAGCAGTTCGATAGGCTATGAGCAGTTCTTC | CASSSIGYEQFF
. | TRBD1 | TRBJ2-5 | TRBV7-3 | TGTGCCAGCAGCCCACAGGGGTCCAATGAGCAGTACTTC | CASSPQGSNEQYF
. | . | TRBJ2-7 | TRBV5-1 | TGCACCAGCAGCTTGGGGGTCCAACCTTACGAGCAGTACTTC | CTSSLGVQPYEQYF
. | . | TRBJ2-3 | TRBV9 | TGTGCCAGCAGCGTAGGAGTTCCAGATACGCAGTATTTT | CASSVGVPDTQYF
. | . | TRBJ1-3 | TRBV7-2 | TGTGCCAGCAGTCTCGACCCGAGCTCTGGAAACACCATATATTTT | CASSLDPSSGNTIYF
few | . | TRBJ2-1 | TRBV7-9 | TGCGCCAGCAGCTTGGCCCACAATGAGCAGTTCTTC | CASSLAHNEQFF
. | . | TRBJ1-4 | TRBV6-2/TRBV6-3 | TGTGCCTCGGCAGATCCTAACGAAAAACTGTTTTTT | CASADPNEKLFF
. | . | TRBJ2-5 | TRBV28 | TGTGCCAGCAGTCTCCAAGCGGGCAGGAACCCCCCGTACTTC | CASSLQAGRNPPYF
. | TRBD2 | TRBJ2-3 | TRBV20-1 | TGCAGTGCTAGTACCGGGACTAGTCAAGTTAAAGATACGCAGTATTTT | CSASTGTSQVKDTQYF
. | TRBD1 | TRBJ1-5 | TRBV28 | TGTGCCAGCAGTTTTGGGGACAGGGGGATTCAGCCCCAGCATTTT | CASSFGDRGIQPQHF